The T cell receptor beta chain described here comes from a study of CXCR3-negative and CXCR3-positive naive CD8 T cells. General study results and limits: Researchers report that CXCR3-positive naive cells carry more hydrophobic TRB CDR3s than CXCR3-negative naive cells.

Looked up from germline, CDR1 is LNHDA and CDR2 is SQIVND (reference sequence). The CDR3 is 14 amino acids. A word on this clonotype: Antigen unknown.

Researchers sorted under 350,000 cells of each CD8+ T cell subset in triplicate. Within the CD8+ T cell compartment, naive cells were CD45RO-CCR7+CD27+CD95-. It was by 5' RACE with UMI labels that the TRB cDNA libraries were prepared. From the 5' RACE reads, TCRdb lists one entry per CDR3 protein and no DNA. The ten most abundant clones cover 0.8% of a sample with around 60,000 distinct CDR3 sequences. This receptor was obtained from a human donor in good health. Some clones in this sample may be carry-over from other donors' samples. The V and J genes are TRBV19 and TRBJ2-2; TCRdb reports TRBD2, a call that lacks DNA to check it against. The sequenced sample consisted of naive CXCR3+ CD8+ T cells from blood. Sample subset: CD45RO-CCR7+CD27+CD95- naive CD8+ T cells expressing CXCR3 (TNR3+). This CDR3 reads CASTGTRNTGELFF.